This TCR beta chain was identified during a study of regulatory and conventional T cells in RAG deficiency. A single count supports this clone. Its specificity is not known. Findings and limits, study-wide: In Omenn syndrome, Treg and Tconv repertoires overlapped >75%. Omenn CD25-high CD127-low cells may be activated cells, not true Tregs.

Sequenced by immunoSEQ multiplex PCR; TCRdb stores in-frame clones only, minus some. This table has 45,000 to 50,000 clones, just under 90% appearing once. Conventional CD4+ T cells were sorted from blood as CD25-low CD127-high cells. From germline, CDR1 is MNHNY and CDR2 SVGAGI (reference sequence). This CDR3 has 14 amino acids. J was trimmed by 5 bases and V by 6 bases; bases with no gene match: 7. This sample was also put to use in a study of regulatory T cells. That source reports: The PCR used 52 TRBV and 13 TRBJ primers. Regulatory T cells showed the strongest V-J pair restriction and V/J gene skewing among patient repertoires.

The sequenced sample consisted of CD4+ effector T cells sorted from blood. The clonotype was recovered from a human donor in good health. The chain recombines TRBV6-6 with TRBJ2-5; 9 positions agree with TRBD2. The CDR3 DNA reads as TGTGCCAGCAGACCAGCGGGAGGTGTCGAGACCCAGTACTTC. The encoded protein is CASRPAGGVETQYF.